This entry describes one TCR beta chain. Its antigen has not been determined. Base qualities are missing; no much larger clone stands one base away. In total, 500 to 700 healthy bone marrow donors made up the cohort. At the time of sampling, all cohort members were nominally healthy, though unrecorded immune exposures were likely present. The donor tested CMV seropositive and was one of the 289 seropositive cohort members. Each donor provided a peripheral blood sample, and peripheral blood mononuclear cells were used for TCR beta sequencing. The Qiagen DNeasy Blood Extraction Kit was used to extract genomic DNA from the blood cell samples. These data originate in a study of cytomegalovirus exposure and HLA in healthy donors (dated 2017 in TCRdb). Describing the broader study: According to an earlier analysis of around 600 of the donors, 150 million to 200 million T cells yielded 120 million or so unique TCR beta sequences and about 280 Gb of sequence data. Approximately 300 gigabases of sequencing data and approximately 93 million unique TCR sequences were included in an early release covering about 700 HLA-typed donors. Of the roughly 430 genotyped donors, 65% to 90% fell in the genetic ancestry cluster associated with self-reported Caucasian donors. The study aimed to test whether signatures of past pathogen exposure could be identified by cataloging public T cell receptors. The T cell repertoires of about 700 subjects were profiled by immunosequencing and related to cytomegalovirus serostatus. A separate validation cohort of 100 to 150 different subjects was used in addition to the roughly 670-subject first cohort. The study combined high-throughput TCR immunosequencing, statistical association of individual TCRs with disease status, and machine learning to predict cytomegalovirus infection status. To study patterns of TCR occurrence, a later analysis re-analyzed previously published TCR beta repertoires from several hundred donors and added high-resolution HLA genotyping. Rather than using new phenotypic data, the later analysis identified candidate immune exposures from TCR beta sequences and from how often those sequences occurred across donors. To decide whether each TCR beta V gene segment behaved as functional or pseudogenic, an earlier analysis of approximately 600 of the donors relied on high-throughput TCR beta sequencing. Donor age, sex, ethnicity and CMV serostatus were collected together with the repertoire data. A later genetic analysis took genome-wide SNP genotypes for about 65% of the 666 donors and used that subset as a discovery cohort. All discovery cohort repertoires had been generated on a single sequencing platform. HLA typing included class I and class II loci at four-digit resolution. Typing coverage varied by locus: roughly 620-640 donors for A, B, C, DRB1 and DQB1; roughly 500 for DQA1; nearly 610 for DPA1; approximately 470 for DPB1. Roughly five DR-DQ haplotypes were handled as single units for association and clustering because linkage in the cohort was strong. Among some 400 genotyped donors of the cohort, an average of about 240,000 unique TCR beta nucleotide sequences were sequenced per donor, roughly 20% of them non-productive. Study-level results and caveats: Roughly uniform sequencing depth across donors was assumed in presence/absence analyses, although this assumption may not hold. The earlier analysis of some 540 of the donors excluded over 15 rarely observed V segments, including chromosome 9 orphons, because counts were too low. Correlated functional status among segregating V segments might reflect linkage disequilibrium, but an unknown experimental factor could not be ruled out. In a later analysis, several top co-occurrence clusters were reported to appear linked to parvovirus B19, influenza, CMV and Epstein-Barr virus. According to a later genetic analysis, donors in an Asian-associated ancestry cluster had fewer N-insertions in productive TCRs than the approximately 610-donor mean. The classifier was reported to diagnose cytomegalovirus status with high specificity and sensitivity in both the original and validation cohorts. Most TCR sequences were seen in very few donors, while some public TCRs were found in many individuals. Strong co-occurrence of HLA alleles, especially DR and DQ, made assigning TCR associations to individual alleles difficult. In an earlier analysis of about 600 of the donors, most TCR beta V segments appeared in productive rearrangements about 90% or about 30% of the time, broadly matching IMGT annotations. In a later analysis, TCR association rates were found to vary across HLA loci, with the most associated TCRs seen for DRB1 alleles and the fewest for HLA-C alleles. HLA typing was unavailable for some donors at each locus, so association tests used only the typed subset. A later analysis found that HLA-associated TCR beta chains were more clonally expanded and had lower generation probabilities than equally common non-associated chains. A later analysis found that most CMV-associated TCR beta chains appeared HLA-restricted, with HLA associations seemingly driven largely by CMV exposure. Only TCR beta chains were sequenced in this cohort, and the absence of alpha or paired-chain data limited detectable features. In a later genetic analysis, a missense DCLRE1C variant was associated with V-gene and J-gene trimming of TCR beta chains, and the association was replicated in an independent cohort. In vitro tests confirmed that a few of the cytomegalovirus-associated TCR beta chains recognize cytomegalovirus antigens. A further reported finding was that TCR beta sequences accurately predicted the HLA-A and HLA-B alleles for most subjects in the first cohort. The study listed 150 to 200 TCR beta chains as associated with cytomegalovirus. It was suggested by the authors that the approach could potentially be generalized to other disease states and immunological phenotypes. A cluster of highly shared sequence variants was judged likely to represent a technical artifact of the sequencing pipeline. At a false discovery rate of 0.05, a later analysis linked some 18,000 TCR beta sequences to specific HLA alleles. CMV serostatus was the only immune exposure information available for the cohort.

The library relied on the immunoSEQ multiplex PCR assay. A mixture of 60 forward primers for TCR Vbeta segments and 13 reverse primers for TCR Jbeta segments was used in the multiplex PCR. The CDR3 region of rearranged TCR beta genes was amplified from genomic DNA with a multiplex PCR assay. On the Illumina HiSeq System, the amplified TCR beta libraries were sequenced as 87-base-pair reads. Per the authors' processing: In a later analysis, tens of millions of unique TCR beta chains were counted across the 650 to 700 repertoires, and some 10 million of these chains were shared by at least two donors. Raw reads were error-corrected and collapsed into unique sequences by a nearest-neighbor algorithm in which closely related sequences were merged to remove PCR and sequencing errors. V, D and J gene segments were assigned by aligning CDR3 sequences to IMGT reference sequences. For a sequence to be retained, a match of at least six nucleotides was required to both a V gene segment and a J gene segment. Rearrangements were called productive when the CDR3 lacked stop codons and stayed in frame with V and J; all others were non-productive. CDR3 was defined according to IMGT convention as the region running from the second conserved V-encoded cysteine to the conserved J-encoded phenylalanine. Sequences without an unambiguous match to a single V gene segment were excluded from the earlier analysis of about 640 of the donors. In an earlier analysis of 587 of the donors, V segments were called functional above 56.7% productive rearrangements and were called segregating when the between-donor standard deviation exceeded 5%. To diagnose cytomegalovirus status from the catalog of TCR beta chain sequences, a statistical classification framework was built. V and J gene assignment, in a later analysis, came from comparing TCR nucleotide sequences with IMGT/GENE-DB human TR gene sequences. A later analysis assigned CDR3 sequences and most-parsimonious VDJ recombination scenarios with the TCRdist pipeline. In a later analysis, each TCR beta chain was defined by its CDR3 amino acid sequence together with its V-gene family, and reads without a unique V-gene family were excluded. To address suspected cross-contamination and a sequencing artifact, a later analysis removed around 590 highly shared, low-generation-probability nucleotide sequences. For each public chain, a later analysis derived a clonal expansion index from normalized ranks of inferred template counts within each repertoire. In a later analysis, generation probabilities were computed with a VDJ recombination model fitted to out-of-frame rearrangements, and the resulting probabilities were checked against IGoR. In a later analysis, hypergeometric tests were used to score TCR-TCR, TCR-HLA and TCR-CMV co-occurrence, with a repertoire-size bias correction applied to TCR pairs. To estimate false discovery rates, a later analysis permuted the HLA or CMV assignments 20 times. In a later analysis, co-occurring TCRs were grouped with DBSCAN, and TCRdist sequence similarity was added when clustering was performed within HLA-allele-positive subsets. Repertoires with fewer than 30,000 or more than 120,000 public chains, plus five repertoires with anomalous nucleotide sharing, were excluded from co-occurrence clustering. This is the immuneACCESS table as TCRdb keeps it, with only in-frame sequences that have V and J called. A part of the clones is gone; compared with another copy, unresolved V genes explain less than half, and the rest is unexplained. D and trimming come from the DNA, and the V and J calls and clone size come from that table. The table for this sample lists some 160,000 clones; approximately 80% of them were counted only once. Together, the top ten hold 6.3% of the sample.

Specimen: PBMCs. The TCR sequence derives from a male donor in good health and CMV-seropositive.

Here is the DNA: TGTGCCAGCAGCCCTCGACAGGGGGCCACTGGAAACACCATATATTTT. It codes for CASSPRQGATGNTIYF. Recombination connected TRBV7-2 to TRBJ1-3; TRBD1 agrees with 10 junctional bases. The CDR3 holds 16 amino acids from the cysteine to the phenylalanine. Only CDR3 DNA remains: 48 bases, in frame from the first base. After removal of 5 bases from V and 2 bases from J, the junction retains 6 bases not matched to a gene. For CDR1 and CDR2, the germline V gene lists SGHTA and FQGNSA.